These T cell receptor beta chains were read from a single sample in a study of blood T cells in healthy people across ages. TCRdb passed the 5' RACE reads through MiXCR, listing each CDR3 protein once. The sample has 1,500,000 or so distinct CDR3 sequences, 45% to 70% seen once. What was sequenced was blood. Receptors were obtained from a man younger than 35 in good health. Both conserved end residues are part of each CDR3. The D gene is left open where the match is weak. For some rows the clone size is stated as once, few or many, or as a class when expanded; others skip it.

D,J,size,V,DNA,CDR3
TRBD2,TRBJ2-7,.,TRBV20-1,TGCAGTGCTCCGACTAGCGGGAGCGGGAGGCCCTACGAGCAGTACTTC,CSAPTSGSGRPYEQYF
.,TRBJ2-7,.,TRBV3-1,TGTGCCAGCAGCCAGATGACAGGCCTAGGCGAGCAGTACTTC,CASSQMTGLGEQYF
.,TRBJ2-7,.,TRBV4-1,TGCGCCAGCAGCCAAGCAACAGGGACCACCTACGAGCAGTACTTC,CASSQATGTTYEQYF
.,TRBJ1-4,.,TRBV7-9,TGTGCCAGCAGCCTGACAGACAGGCCCCCTTTGGAAAAACTGTTTTTT,CASSLTDRPPLEKLFF
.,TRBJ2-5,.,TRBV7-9,TGTGCCAGCAGCTTAGTTGCCCAAGAGACCCAGTACTTC,CASSLVAQETQYF
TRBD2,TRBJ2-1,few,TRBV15,TGTGCCACCAGCAGAGGACTAGCGGCAAGCTCCTACAATGAGCAGTTCTTC,CATSRGLAASSYNEQFF
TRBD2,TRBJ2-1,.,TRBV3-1,TGTGCCAGCAGCCAAGATTTAGGGACTACTCCGATGGGGTCCTACAATGAGCAGTTCTTC,CASSQDLGTTPMGSYNEQFF
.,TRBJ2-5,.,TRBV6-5,TGTGCCAGCAGTTTCGGGGCAGACCAGATCCAAGAGACCCAGTACTTC,CASSFGADQIQETQYF
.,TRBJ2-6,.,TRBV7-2,TGTGCCAGCAGCCCACGTCCTGGGGCCAACGTCCTGACTTTC,CASSPRPGANVLTF
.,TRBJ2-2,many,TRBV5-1,TGCGCCAGCAGCGTGACCGGGACACCTCCCGGGGAGCTGTTTTTT,CASSVTGTPPGELFF
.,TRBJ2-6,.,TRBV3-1,TGTGCCAGCAGCGACAGGACCTCTGGGGCCAACGTCCTGACTTTC,CASSDRTSGANVLTF
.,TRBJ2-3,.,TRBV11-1,TGTGCCAGCAGCTTGGGCGGGGTGAGCACAGATACGCAGTATTTT,CASSLGGVSTDTQYF
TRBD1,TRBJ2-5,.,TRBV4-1,TGCGCCAGCAGCCCCGGAGACAGGGGAATTTGGATGGAGACCCAGTACTTC,CASSPGDRGIWMETQYF
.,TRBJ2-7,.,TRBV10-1,TGCGCCAGCAGCAACCCGGACAACTCCTACGAGCAGTACTTC,CASSNPDNSYEQYF
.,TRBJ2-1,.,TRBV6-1,TGTGCCAGCAGTGAACCTCCAGGCCCAGGGTTGAATGAGCAGTTCTTC,CASSEPPGPGLNEQFF
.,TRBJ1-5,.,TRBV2,TGTGCCAGCAGTGACTCCCCCCCCTCAGGGGCCCCCCAGCATTTT,CASSDSPPSGAPQHF
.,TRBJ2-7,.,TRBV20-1,TGCAGTGCTCGTACTAGTACCTACGAGCAGTACTTC,CSARTSTYEQYF
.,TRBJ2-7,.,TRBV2,TGTGCCAGCAGCCCTACCTCTCTCGGGGCCTACGAGCAGTACTTC,CASSPTSLGAYEQYF
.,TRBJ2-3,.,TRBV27,TGTGCCAGCAGTTACCCGGGCAGTTCAAACGATACGCAGTATTTT,CASSYPGSSNDTQYF
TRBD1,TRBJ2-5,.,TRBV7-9,TGTGCCAGCAGCCCGGGACAGGAGGGAGAGACCCAGTACTTC,CASSPGQEGETQYF
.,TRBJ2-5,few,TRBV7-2,TGTGCCAGCAGCTTAGGCCTCGGCCAAGAGACCCAGTACTTC,CASSLGLGQETQYF
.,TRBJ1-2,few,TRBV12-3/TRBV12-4,TGTGCCAGCAGTTCAGAGGGAGACTATGGCTACACCTTC,CASSSEGDYGYTF
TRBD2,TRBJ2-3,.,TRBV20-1,TGCAGTGCTAGAGATCTGGCTAGCGGGGACACAGATACGCAGTATTTT,CSARDLASGDTDTQYF
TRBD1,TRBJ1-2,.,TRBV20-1,TGCAGTGCTAGAGATAGTAACAGGGGGCCTTATGGCTACACCTTC,CSARDSNRGPYGYTF
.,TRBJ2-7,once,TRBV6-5,TGTGCCAGCAGTTACAGCCTAGGGGCGGAATCCTACGAGCAGTACTTC,CASSYSLGAESYEQYF
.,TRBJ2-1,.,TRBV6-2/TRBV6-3,TGTGCCAGCAGGGCAGGGGTTTCGGAGCAGTTCTTC,CASRAGVSEQFF
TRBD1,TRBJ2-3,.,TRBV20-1,TGCAGTGCCCAATTCGGGACAGGGGGATCAGATACGCAGTATTTT,CSAQFGTGGSDTQYF
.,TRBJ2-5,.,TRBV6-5,TGTGCCAGCAGTTTGGTGGTCGAGAACGTAGAAGAGACCCAGTACTTC,CASSLVVENVEETQYF
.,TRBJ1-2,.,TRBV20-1,TGCAGTGCTACTAACAATCCAGGAAGAGATGGCTACACCTTC,CSATNNPGRDGYTF
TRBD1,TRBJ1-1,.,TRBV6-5,TGTGCCACCGCCCCGGGACAGGGGGCCTTGAACACTGAAGCTTTCTTT,CATAPGQGALNTEAFF
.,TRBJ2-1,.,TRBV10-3,TGTGCCATCAGTGTCCGAGACAATGAGCAGTTCTTC,CAISVRDNEQFF
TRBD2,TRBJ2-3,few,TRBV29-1,TGCAGCGTGATAATAGCGGGGTATGGAGATACGCAGTATTTT,CSVIIAGYGDTQYF
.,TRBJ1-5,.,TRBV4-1,TGCGCCAGCAGCCACCTTGAGGGCAGGGCCCAGCCCCAGCATTTT,CASSHLEGRAQPQHF
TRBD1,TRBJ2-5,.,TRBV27,TGTGCCAGCAGTCGTTCGACAGGGGGGGAGACCCAGTACTTC,CASSRSTGGETQYF
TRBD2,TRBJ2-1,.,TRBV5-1,TGCGCCAGCAGCTTACTGAGCGGGAGAATCGATGAGCAGTTCTTC,CASSLLSGRIDEQFF
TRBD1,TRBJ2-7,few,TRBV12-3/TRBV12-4,TGTGCCAGCAGTTTCGAAACCGGGACAGGGTCCTACGAGCAGTACTTC,CASSFETGTGSYEQYF
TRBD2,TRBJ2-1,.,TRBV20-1,TGCAGTGCTGGGGCTAGCGGGAGGTCCTACAATGAGCAGTTCTTC,CSAGASGRSYNEQFF
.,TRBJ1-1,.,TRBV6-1,TGTGCCAGCAGGGAACCGGGACACTACACTGAAGCTTTCTTT,CASREPGHYTEAFF
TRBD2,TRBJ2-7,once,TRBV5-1,TGCGCCAGCAGAACGGGACTAGCGAGGAACGAGCAGTACTTC,CASRTGLARNEQYF
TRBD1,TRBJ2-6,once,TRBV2,TGTGCCTGCATCCGGTCAGGGGGCTGCTTTCCCTCTGGGGCCAACGTCCTGACTTTC,CACIRSGGCFPSGANVLTF
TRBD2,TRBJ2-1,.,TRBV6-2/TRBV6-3,TGTGCCAGCAGTTACGGCAGGGTAGCGGGGGTCTTAAAGAATGAGCAGTTCTTC,CASSYGRVAGVLKNEQFF
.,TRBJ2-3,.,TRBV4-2,TGTGCCAGCAGCCCCCCTCGGGAGCACACAGATACGCAGTATTTT,CASSPPREHTDTQYF
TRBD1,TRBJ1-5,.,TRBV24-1,TGTGCCACACAGGGGCCTAACAATCAGCCCCAGCATTTT,CATQGPNNQPQHF
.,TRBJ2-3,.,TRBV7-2,TGTGCCAGCAGCCCAGATTTCAATACGCAGTATTTT,CASSPDFNTQYF
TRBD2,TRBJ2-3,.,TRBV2,TGTGCCAGCGGCAGGGAGGGGCCCACAACAGATACGCAGTATTTT,CASGREGPTTDTQYF
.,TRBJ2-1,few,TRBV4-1,TGCGCCAGCAGCCAAGATTGGGCGGACTCCTACAATGAGCAGTTCTTC,CASSQDWADSYNEQFF
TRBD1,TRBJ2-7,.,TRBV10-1,TGCGCCAGCAGTGAGTTGGGACAGGGGGGAAGCTCCTACGAGCAGTACTTC,CASSELGQGGSSYEQYF
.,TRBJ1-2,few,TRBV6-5,TGTGCCAGCAGGACAAGGAGCCACTATGGCTACACCTTC,CASRTRSHYGYTF
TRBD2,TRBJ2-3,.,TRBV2,TGTGCCAGCAGTCCGATGCAGCGGGGGGCCACAGATACGCAGTATTTT,CASSPMQRGATDTQYF
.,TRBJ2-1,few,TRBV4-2,TGTGCCAGCAGCCAAGTCAGCATAAATGAGCAGTTCTTC,CASSQVSINEQFF
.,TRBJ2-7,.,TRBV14,TGTGCCAGTAGCCCCTTTCTCCTCTCCGAGCAGTACTTC,CASSPFLLSEQYF
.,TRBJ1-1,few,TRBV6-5,TGTGCCAGCAGTACCGTCTCTGAAGCTTTCTTT,CASSTVSEAFF
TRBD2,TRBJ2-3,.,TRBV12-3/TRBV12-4,TGTGCCAGCAGTGCTAAACTAGCGGATGAGTATTTT,CASSAKLADEYF
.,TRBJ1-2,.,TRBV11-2,TGTGCCAGCAGCGAAACCGGACAGCCGCTAAACTATGGCTACACCTTC,CASSETGQPLNYGYTF